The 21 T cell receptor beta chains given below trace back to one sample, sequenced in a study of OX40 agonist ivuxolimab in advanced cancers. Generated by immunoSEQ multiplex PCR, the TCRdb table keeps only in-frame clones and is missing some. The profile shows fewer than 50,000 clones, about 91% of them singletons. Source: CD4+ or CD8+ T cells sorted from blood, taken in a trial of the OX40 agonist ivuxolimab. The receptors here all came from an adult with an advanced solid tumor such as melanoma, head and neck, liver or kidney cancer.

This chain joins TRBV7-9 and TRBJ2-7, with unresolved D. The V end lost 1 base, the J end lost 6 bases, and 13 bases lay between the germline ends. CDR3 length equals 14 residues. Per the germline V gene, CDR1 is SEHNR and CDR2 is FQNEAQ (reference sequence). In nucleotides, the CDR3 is TGTGCCAGCAGCTTAGACTCAATGATGGCCGAGCAGTACTTC. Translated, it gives CASSLDSMMAEQYF.

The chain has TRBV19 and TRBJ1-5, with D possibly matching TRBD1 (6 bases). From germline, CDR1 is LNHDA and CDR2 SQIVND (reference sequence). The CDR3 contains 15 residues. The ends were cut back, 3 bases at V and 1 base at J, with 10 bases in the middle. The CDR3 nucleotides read TGTGCCAGTAGTATCTACAGGGAGAGCAATCAGCCCCAGCATTTT. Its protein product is CASSIYRESNQPQHF. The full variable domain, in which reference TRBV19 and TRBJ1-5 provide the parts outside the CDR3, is DGGITQSPKYLFRKEGQNVTLSCEQNLNHDAMYWYRQDPGQGLRLIYYSQIVNDFQKGDIAEGYSVSREKKESFPLTVTSAQKNPTAFYLCASSIYRESNQPQHFGDGTRLSIL.

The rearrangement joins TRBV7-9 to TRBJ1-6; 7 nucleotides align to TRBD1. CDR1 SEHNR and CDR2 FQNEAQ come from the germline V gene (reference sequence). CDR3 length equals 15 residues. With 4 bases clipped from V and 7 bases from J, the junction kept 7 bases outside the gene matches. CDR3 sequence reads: CASSYTGVRNSPLHF. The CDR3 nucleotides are TGTGCCAGCAGCTACACAGGGGTTCGGAATTCACCCCTCCACTTT.

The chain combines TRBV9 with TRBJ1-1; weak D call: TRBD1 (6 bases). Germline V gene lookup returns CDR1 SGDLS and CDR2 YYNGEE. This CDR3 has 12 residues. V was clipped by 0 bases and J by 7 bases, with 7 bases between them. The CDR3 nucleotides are TGTGCCAGCAGCGTAGAACAGGGTGAAGCTTTCTTT. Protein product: CASSVEQGEAFF.

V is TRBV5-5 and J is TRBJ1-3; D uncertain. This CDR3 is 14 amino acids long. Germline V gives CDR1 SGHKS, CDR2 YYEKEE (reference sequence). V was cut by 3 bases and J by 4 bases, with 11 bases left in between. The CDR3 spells CASSSALAGNTIYF. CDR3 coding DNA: TGTGCCAGCAGCTCCGCCCTGGCGGGAAACACCATATATTTT.

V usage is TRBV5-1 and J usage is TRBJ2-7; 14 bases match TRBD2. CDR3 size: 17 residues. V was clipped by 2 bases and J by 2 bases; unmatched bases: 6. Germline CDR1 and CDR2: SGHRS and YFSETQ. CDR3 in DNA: TGCGCCAGCAGCTTAAGGGGACTAGCGGGAGACGCCTACGAGCAGTACTTC. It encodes CASSLRGLAGDAYEQYF.

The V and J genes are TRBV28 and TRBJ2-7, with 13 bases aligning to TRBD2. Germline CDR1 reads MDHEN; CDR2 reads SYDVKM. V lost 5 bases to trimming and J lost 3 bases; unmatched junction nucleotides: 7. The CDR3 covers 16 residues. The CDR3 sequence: CASSPGLAGARYEQYF. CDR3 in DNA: TGTGCCAGCAGTCCTGGACTAGCGGGAGCCCGCTACGAGCAGTACTTC.

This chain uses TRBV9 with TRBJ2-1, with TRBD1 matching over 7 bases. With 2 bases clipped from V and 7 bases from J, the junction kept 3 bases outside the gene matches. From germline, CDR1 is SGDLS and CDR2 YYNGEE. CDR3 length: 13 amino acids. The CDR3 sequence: CASSVQGENEQFF. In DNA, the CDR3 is TGTGCCAGCAGCGTCCAGGGGGAGAATGAGCAGTTCTTC.

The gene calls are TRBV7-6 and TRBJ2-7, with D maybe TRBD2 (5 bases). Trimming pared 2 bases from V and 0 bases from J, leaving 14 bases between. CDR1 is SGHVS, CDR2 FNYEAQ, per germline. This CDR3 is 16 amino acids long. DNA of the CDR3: TGTGCCAGCAGCTTATACGACGGGGAGAGCTCCTACGAGCAGTACTTC. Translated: CASSLYDGESSYEQYF.

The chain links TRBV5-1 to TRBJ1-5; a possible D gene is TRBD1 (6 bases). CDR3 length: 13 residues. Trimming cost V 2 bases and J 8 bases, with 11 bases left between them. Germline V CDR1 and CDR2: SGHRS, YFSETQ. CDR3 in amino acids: CASSLQGEEPQHF. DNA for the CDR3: TGCGCCAGCAGCTTACAGGGTGAAGAGCCCCAGCATTTT.

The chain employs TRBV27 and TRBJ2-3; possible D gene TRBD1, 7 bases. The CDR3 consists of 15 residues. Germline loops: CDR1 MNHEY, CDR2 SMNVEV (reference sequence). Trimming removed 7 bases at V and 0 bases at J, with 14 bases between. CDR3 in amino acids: CASIPGGSSTDTQYF. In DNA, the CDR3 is TGTGCCAGCATTCCAGGGGGGTCTAGCACAGATACGCAGTATTTT.

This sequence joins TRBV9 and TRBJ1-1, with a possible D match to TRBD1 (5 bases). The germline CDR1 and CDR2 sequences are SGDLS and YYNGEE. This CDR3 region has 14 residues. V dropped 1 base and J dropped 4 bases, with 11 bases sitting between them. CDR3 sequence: CASSVRGGTTEAFF. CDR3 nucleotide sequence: TGTGCCAGCAGCGTAAGGGGCGGAACCACTGAAGCTTTCTTT.

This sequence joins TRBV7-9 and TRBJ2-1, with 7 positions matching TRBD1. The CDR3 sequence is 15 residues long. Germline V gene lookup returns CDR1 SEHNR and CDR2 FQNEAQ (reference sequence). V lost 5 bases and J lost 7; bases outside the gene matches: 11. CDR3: CASSPRTGFRNEQFF. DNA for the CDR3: TGTGCCAGCAGCCCCCGGACAGGTTTTAGAAATGAGCAGTTCTTC.

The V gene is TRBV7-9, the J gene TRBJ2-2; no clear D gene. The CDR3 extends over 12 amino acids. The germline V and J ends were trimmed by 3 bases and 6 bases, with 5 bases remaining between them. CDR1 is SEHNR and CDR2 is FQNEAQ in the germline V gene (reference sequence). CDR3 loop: CASSLGSGELFF. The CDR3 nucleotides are TGTGCCAGCAGCTTGGGATCCGGGGAGCTGTTTTTT.

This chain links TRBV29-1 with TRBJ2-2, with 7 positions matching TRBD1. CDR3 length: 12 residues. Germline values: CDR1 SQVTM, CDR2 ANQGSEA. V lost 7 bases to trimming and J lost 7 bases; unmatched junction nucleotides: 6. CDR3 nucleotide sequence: TGCAGCGCCACAGGGGCGGACGGGGAGCTGTTTTTT. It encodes CSATGADGELFF.

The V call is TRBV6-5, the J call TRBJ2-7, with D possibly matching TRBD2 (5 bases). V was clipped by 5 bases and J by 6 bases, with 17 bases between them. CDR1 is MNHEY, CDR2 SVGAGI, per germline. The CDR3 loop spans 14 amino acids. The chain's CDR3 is CASSPGIGQIEQYF. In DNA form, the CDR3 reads TGTGCCAGCAGTCCCGGGATTGGGCAGATCGAGCAGTACTTC.

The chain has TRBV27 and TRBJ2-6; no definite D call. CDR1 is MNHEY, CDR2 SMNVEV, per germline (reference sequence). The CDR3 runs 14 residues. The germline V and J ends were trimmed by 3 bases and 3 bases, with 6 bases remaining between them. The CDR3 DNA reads TGTGCCAGCAGTTTCAGAGGTGGGGCCAACGTCCTGACTTTC. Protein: CASSFRGGANVLTF.

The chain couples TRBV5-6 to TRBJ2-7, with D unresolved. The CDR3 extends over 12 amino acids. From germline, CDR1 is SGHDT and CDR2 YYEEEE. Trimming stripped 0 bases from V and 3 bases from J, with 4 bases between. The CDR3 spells CASSLASYEQYF. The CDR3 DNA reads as TGTGCCAGCAGCTTGGCTAGCTACGAGCAGTACTTC.

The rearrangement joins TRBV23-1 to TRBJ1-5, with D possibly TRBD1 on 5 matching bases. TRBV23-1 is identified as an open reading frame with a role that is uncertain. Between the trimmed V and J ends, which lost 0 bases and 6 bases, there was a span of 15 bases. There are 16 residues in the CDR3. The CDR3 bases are TGCGCCAGCAGTCAATCGAACAGGCCATTGGGTCAGCCCCAGCATTTT. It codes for CASSQSNRPLGQPQHF.

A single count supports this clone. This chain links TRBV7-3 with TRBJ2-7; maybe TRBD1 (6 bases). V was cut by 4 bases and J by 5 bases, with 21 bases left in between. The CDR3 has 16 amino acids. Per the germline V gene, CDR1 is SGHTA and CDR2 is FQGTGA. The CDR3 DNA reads TGTGCCAGCAGCTCGCCCCTACAGGGAAAGGAACACGAGCAGTACTTC. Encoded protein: CASSSPLQGKEHEQYF.

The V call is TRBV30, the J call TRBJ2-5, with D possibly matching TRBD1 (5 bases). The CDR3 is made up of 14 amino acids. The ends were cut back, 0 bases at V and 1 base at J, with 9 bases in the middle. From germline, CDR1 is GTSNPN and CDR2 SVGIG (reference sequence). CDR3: CAWSVQGAQETQYF. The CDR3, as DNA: TGTGCCTGGAGTGTACAAGGGGCCCAAGAGACCCAGTACTTC.